This T cell receptor (beta chain) was observed in a study of T cell responses to AZD1222 COVID-19 vaccine. Study outcomes and limitations: The breadth and depth of Spike-specific TCRs increased once two AZD1222 doses had been given. There were mostly white British donors and more females than males, and clonal diversity was possibly underestimated. Nearly half of spike-specific TCRs reportedly go after variant regions that carry no mutations.

Profiling relied on immunoSEQ multiplex PCR, and the TCRdb table lists in-frame clones only, not all of them. The sample consists of 150,000 to 200,000 clones, over 85% of them appearing once. On this clone: Antigen unknown.

The CDR3 length is 14 residues. Germline CDR1 and CDR2: SQVTM and ANQGSEA. V was pared by 8 bases and J by 4 bases, with 20 bases between. The sequencing used peripheral blood, collected 28 days after the second AZD1222 dose. This TCR derives from an adult who received the AZD1222 COVID-19 vaccine. The chain links TRBV29-1 to TRBJ1-1; a weak D match, TRBD1 (6 bases). CDR3 nucleotide sequence: TGCAGCTCTTGTGGGGGGGCTTGGGGCACTGAAGCTTTCTTT. It codes for CSSCGGAWGTEAFF.